The sequence of this T cell receptor (beta chain) was determined in a study of neurological immune-mediated disorders. Time point defined: longitudinal time-point 1 (baseline). Findings and limits, study-wide: The absence of any CDR3 amino acid sequence shared by expanded clones across subjects suggests that repertoires were private in all groups. In HTLV-1-associated myelopathy, TCR clonal expansion was greatest, whereas multiple sclerosis had the least, falling below healthy controls.

TCRdb reanalysed the 5' RACE reads using MiXCR and keeps one entry per CDR3 protein. The table lists tens of thousands of distinct CDR3 sequences, about 11% of them singletons, with 6% to 8.5% in the top ten. This CDR3 has 17 residues. The V and J ends lost 2 bases and 7 bases respectively, with 21 bases between them. CDR1 and CDR2 from the germline V gene are LNHDA and SQIVND (reference sequence). Note on this clonotype: Its antigen is currently unknown.

This receptor was obtained from a male donor with HTLV-1-associated myelopathy (HAM/TSP). Specimen: PBMCs. The chain is built from TRBV19 and TRBJ1-5; maybe TRBD1 (6 bases). This chain's CDR3 is CASSILSSRGRNQPQHF. In nucleotides, the CDR3 is TGTGCCAGTAGTATACTCAGCTCCAGGGGCCGGAACCAGCCCCAGCATTTT.